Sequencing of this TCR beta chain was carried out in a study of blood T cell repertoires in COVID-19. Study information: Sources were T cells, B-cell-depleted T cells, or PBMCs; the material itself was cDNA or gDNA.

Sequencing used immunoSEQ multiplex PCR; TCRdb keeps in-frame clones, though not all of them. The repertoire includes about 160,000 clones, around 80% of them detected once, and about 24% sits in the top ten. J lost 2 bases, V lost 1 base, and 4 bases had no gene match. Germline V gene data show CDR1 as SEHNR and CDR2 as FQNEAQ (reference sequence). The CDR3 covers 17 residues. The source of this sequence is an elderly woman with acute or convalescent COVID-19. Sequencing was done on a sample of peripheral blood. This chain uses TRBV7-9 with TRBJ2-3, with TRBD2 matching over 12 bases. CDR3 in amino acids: CASSLVGTSGLTDTQYF. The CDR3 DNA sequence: TGTGCCAGCAGCTTAGTAGGGACTAGCGGGCTCACAGATACGCAGTATTTT.